This T cell receptor (beta chain) was documented in a study of blood T cell repertoires in COVID-19. This CDR3 has 19 amino acids. The V end lost 4 bases, the J end lost 0 bases, and 20 bases lay between the germline ends. From germline, CDR1 is SGHRS and CDR2 YFSETQ. Assay: immunoSEQ multiplex PCR; the TCRdb copy retains only in-frame clones and omits some. In the table there are some 360,000 clones, 88% of which are singletons. Ages ranged from about 18 to 89 years, with residence in under 25 US areas. Grouping used clinical history reported by participants in a survey and questionnaire. Those designated as exposed participants met a COVID-19 case within 2 weeks before study entry.

What was sequenced was PBMCs or T cells enriched from blood (not recorded which). The V gene is TRBV5-1, the J gene TRBJ2-6; perhaps TRBD1 as D (5 bases). The clonotype originates from a woman aged 25 to 39 who had been exposed to COVID-19. The CDR3 DNA reads TGCGCCAGCAGCCCCGCCATGGGCCAGGGATTCTCTGGGGCCAACGTCCTGACTTTC. Translated, it gives CASSPAMGQGFSGANVLTF.